A selection of T cell receptor beta chains follows, all from one sample in a study of PD-1 blockade in mismatch repair-deficient tumors. Profiling relied on immunoSEQ multiplex PCR, and the TCRdb table lists in-frame clones only, not all of them. The table includes around 130,000 clones, roughly 86% detected once. The sample in question was peripheral blood, obtained approximately 70 weeks after starting pembrolizumab. Source of these receptors: an adult with mismatch repair-deficient cancer. Each CDR3 is given with its conserved first and last residue. A D gene is named only where the DNA matches it firmly. Clone size, where shown, is once, few, many, or a class for clones that have expanded.

.	TRBD1	TRBV14	18	TRBJ1-1	CASSQVRTGGALDTEAFF	TGTGCCAGCAGCCAAGTGCGGACAGGGGGCGCTTTGGACACTGAAGCTTTCTTT
.	.	TRBV9	17	TRBJ2-5	CASSASGLWQATETQYF	TGTGCCAGCAGCGCGTCTGGCCTGTGGCAGGCGACAGAGACCCAGTACTTC
.	.	TRBV28	13	TRBJ2-7	CASSQGNRDEQYF	TGTGCCAGCAGCCAGGGGAACAGGGACGAGCAGTACTTC
.	.	TRBV15	12	TRBJ2-7	CATRDIGDEQYF	TGTGCCACCAGGGACATTGGGGACGAGCAGTACTTC
.	.	TRBV5-1	15	TRBJ2-2	CASSFWQKNTGELFF	TGCGCCAGCAGCTTCTGGCAGAAGAACACCGGGGAGCTGTTTTTT
few	TRBD2	TRBV27	13	TRBJ2-7	CASSFGLAYEQYF	TGTGCCAGCAGTTTCGGACTAGCCTACGAGCAGTACTTC
.	TRBD1	TRBV28	15	TRBJ2-3	CASMNGQGRTDTQYF	TGTGCCAGCATGAACGGACAGGGGCGCACAGATACGCAGTATTTT
.	.	TRBV5-4	14	TRBJ2-7	CASSKDLGSYEQYF	TGTGCCAGCAGCAAAGACCTGGGGTCCTACGAGCAGTACTTC
.	.	TRBV30	12	TRBJ2-7	CAWSHNSIEQYF	TGTGCCTGGAGTCACAACTCGATCGAGCAGTACTTC
.	.	TRBV5-8	12	TRBJ1-5	CASSLATEPQHF	TGTGCCAGCAGCTTGGCCACGGAGCCCCAGCATTTT
.	TRBD1	TRBV5-1	15	TRBJ1-4	CASSSTGTGGEKLFF	TGCGCCAGCAGCTCCACCGGGACAGGGGGGGAAAAACTGTTTTTT
.	TRBD2	TRBV13	14	TRBJ2-7	CASSLWSAGDEQYF	TGTGCCAGCAGCTTATGGTCAGCGGGAGACGAGCAGTACTTC
.	.	TRBV11-2	13	TRBJ2-5	CASSLRGPETQYF	TGTGCCAGCAGCTTGCGGGGGCCGGAGACCCAGTACTTC
.	TRBD1	TRBV13	15	TRBJ2-7	CASSLGDRASPSQYF	TGTGCCAGCAGCTTAGGGGACAGGGCCAGTCCCTCTCAGTACTTC
.	.	TRBV4-1	16	TRBJ2-3	CASSQIQFRGGDTQYF	TGCGCCAGCAGCCAGATACAGTTCCGGGGTGGTGATACGCAGTATTTT
.	.	TRBV29-1	13	TRBJ1-1	CSVGNSLGTEAFF	TGCAGCGTGGGGAACAGCCTGGGGACTGAAGCTTTCTTT
.	.	TRBV29-1	11	TRBJ1-3	CSVERGDTIYF	TGCAGCGTTGAGAGGGGTGACACCATATATTTT
.	TRBD2	TRBV28	18	TRBJ2-7	CASSFPTGTSGRFYEQYF	TGTGCCAGCAGTTTCCCTACCGGGACTAGCGGGAGGTTCTACGAGCAGTACTTC
.	TRBD2	TRBV12-5	16	TRBJ2-1	CASGGRSGSSYNEQFF	TGTGCTAGTGGGGGCCGTAGCGGGAGCTCCTACAATGAGCAGTTCTTC
.	TRBD1	TRBV10-2	17	TRBJ2-7	CASSEIGGGQVDHEQYF	TGCGCCAGCAGTGAAATTGGGGGTGGACAGGTGGACCACGAGCAGTACTTC
once	.	TRBV7-8	14	TRBJ2-1	CASSLALGHNEQFF	TGTGCCAGCAGCTTAGCGTTGGGTCACAATGAGCAGTTCTTC
once	.	TRBV21-1	15	TRBJ2-5	CASSGRLALKETQYF	TGTGCCAGCAGCGGACGACTAGCGCTTAAAGAGACCCAGTACTTC